This TCR beta chain came from a study of post-analysis software for immune sequencing data. About the study: The disease courses spanned relapsing-remitting, secondary progressive and progressive-relapsing forms of multiple sclerosis. Overall study findings and caveats: Among multiple sclerosis patients, normalized Chao1 diversity was significantly below that of controls. In patients, five or six TRBV segments were more frequent than in controls, with TRBV5-6, TRBV5-1 and TRBV20-1 among them. Samples from a shared batch, those prepared together, strongly co-clustered by F measure.

The germline gives CDR1 MNHEY, CDR2 SVGEGT. The V end lost 4 bases, the J end lost 0 bases, and 10 bases lay between the germline ends. The CDR3 has 16 amino acids. This clonotype was seen only a few times. Its antigen remains unknown. TCR beta cDNA libraries had unique molecular identifiers. Each batch of about 1 to 11 million T cells produced some 450,000 cDNA molecules. TCRdb called the PCR reads again in MiXCR, with one record for every CDR3 protein. The table lists 700,000 to 900,000 distinct CDR3 sequences, 46% of them singletons. Sequencing was carried out using blood. The chain couples TRBV6-2 or TRBV6-3 to TRBJ2-6; D is unresolved. The TCR sequence derives from a girl aged 5 to 17 with multiple sclerosis. CDR3 DNA sequence: TGTGCCAGCAGTTTCAACAGAGACTCTGGGGCCAACGTCCTGACTTTC. Encoded protein: CASSFNRDSGANVLTF.